A single sample is the source of the 26 T cell receptor beta chains below, sequenced in a study of technical replicates of blood from a handful of donors. Sequencing used immunoSEQ multiplex PCR; TCRdb keeps in-frame clones, though not all of them. This table holds roughly 14,000 clones, 85% to 90% found once. Sequencing input: PBMCs. These receptors originate from a human donor in good health.

The chain combines TRBV4-1 with TRBJ2-7; no clear D. There are 16 residues in the CDR3. Trimming pared 0 bases from V and 7 bases from J, leaving 19 bases between. CDR1 and CDR2 from the germline V gene are MGHRA and YSYEKL. CDR3 DNA: TGCGCCAGCAGCCAAGATCGGAGTTCGGTTCCACGGGAGCAGTACTTC. Translation: CASSQDRSSVPREQYF.

The rearrangement uses TRBV28 and TRBJ1-1, with 7 bases that match TRBD1. Germline CDR1 and CDR2: MDHEN and SYDVKM. This CDR3 spans 17 amino acids. J gave up 0 bases and V 7 bases, and 14 bases lay outside the gene matches. CDR3 residues: CASKSTGADLMNTEAFF. The CDR3 nucleotides are TGTGCCAGCAAAAGTACAGGGGCTGACCTTATGAACACTGAAGCTTTCTTT.

V usage is TRBV6-1 and J usage is TRBJ2-7; D perhaps matches TRBD2 (7 bases). Looked up from germline, CDR1 is MNHNS and CDR2 is SASEGT. V gave up 2 bases and J gave up 2 bases, with 13 bases separating them. The CDR3 covers 15 residues. CDR3 loop: CASSELGGGTYEQYF. DNA of the CDR3: TGTGCCAGCAGTGAACTGGGAGGGGGTACCTACGAGCAGTACTTC.

This rearrangement joins TRBV5-6 to TRBJ1-2; D call uncertain. Germline CDR1 reads SGHDT; CDR2 reads YYEEEE. V lost 1 base and J 8 bases, leaving 12 bases between the germline ends. This CDR3 spans 13 amino acids. The CDR3 sequence: CASSLSQRGGYTF. CDR3 coding DNA: TGTGCCAGCAGCTTGTCACAGAGAGGGGGCTACACCTTC.

The chain is built from TRBV14 and TRBJ1-2, with 7 bases aligning to TRBD1. The CDR3 length is 15 residues. Germline CDR1 is SGHDN and CDR2 is FVKESK. J lost 4 bases, V lost 3 bases, and 8 bases had no gene match. As DNA, the CDR3 is TGTGCCAGCAGCCAGTCGACAGGGACCTTCTATGGCTACACCTTC. This codes for CASSQSTGTFYGYTF.

The chain recombines TRBV2 with TRBJ1-1; 10 positions agree with TRBD1. With 3 bases clipped from V and 4 bases from J, the junction kept 11 bases outside the gene matches. CDR1 and CDR2 (germline): SNHLY, FYNNEI. The CDR3 is 17 amino acids. The CDR3: CASSEFGTGVWGTEAFF. The CDR3 DNA sequence: TGTGCCAGCAGTGAGTTCGGGACAGGGGTTTGGGGCACTGAAGCTTTCTTT.

V gene TRBV19 combines with J gene TRBJ2-7, with 7 bases aligning to TRBD2. CDR1 and CDR2 (germline): LNHDA, SQIVND (reference sequence). The CDR3 is made up of 14 amino acids. J lost 2 bases, V lost 5 bases, and 6 bases had no gene match. The DNA of the CDR3 is TGTGCCAGTAGTGTAAGCGGGAATACCTACGAGCAGTACTTC. It translates to CASSVSGNTYEQYF.

The V gene is TRBV12-5, the J gene TRBJ2-5, with a weak D call TRBD1 (5 bases). The CDR3 extends over 13 amino acids. V lost 5 bases and J lost 5, with 12 bases in between. The germline V gene has CDR1 LGHNT and CDR2 FRNRAP. Written as DNA, the CDR3 is TGTGCTAGTGGTCCGTCAGGGTGGGAGACCCAGTACTTC. Protein sequence: CASGPSGWETQYF.

V gene TRBV7-6 combines with J gene TRBJ1-2; weak D call: TRBD1 (5 bases). The CDR3 spans 13 residues. V lost 5 bases, J lost 4 bases, and 11 bases lay in between. From germline, CDR1 is SGHVS and CDR2 FNYEAQ. This CDR3 reads CASSLQGSYGYTF. The CDR3 coding sequence is TGTGCCAGCAGCCTTCAGGGATCCTATGGCTACACCTTC.

The chain combines TRBV6-5 with TRBJ2-1; 9 bases match TRBD2. Germline loops: CDR1 MNHEY, CDR2 SVGAGI. V was pared by 0 bases and J by 12 bases, with 6 bases of the junction left unmatched. This CDR3 contains 14 residues. CDR3 bases: TGTGCCAGCAGTTACTCCGCTAGCGGGGCCCCGCAGTTCTTC. Translation: CASSYSASGAPQFF.

This chain connects TRBV15 to TRBJ2-7, with 8 nucleotides matching TRBD1. The trim removed 1 base at V and 6 bases at J, leaving 14 bases unmatched. Germline V gene data show CDR1 as LNHNV and CDR2 as YYDKDF (reference sequence). The CDR3 sequence is 17 residues long. The CDR3 reads CATSRVPPRQGTGEQYF. The DNA of the CDR3 is TGTGCCACCAGCAGAGTCCCCCCAAGACAGGGGACGGGCGAGCAGTACTTC.

This clone appeared a few times. V gene TRBV7-3 combines with J gene TRBJ2-7; 7 bases match TRBD2. Germline CDR1 and CDR2: SGHTA and FQGTGA. The V and J ends lost 2 bases and 6 bases, in that order; junction bases with no gene match: 4. This CDR3 is built from 13 residues. The DNA for the CDR3 is TGTGCCAGCAGCTTAGGAGGGGAGGGCGAGCAGTACTTC. Translated, it gives CASSLGGEGEQYF.

CDR3 in amino acids: CASRLGGGNQPQHF. The CDR3 DNA sequence: TGTGCCAGCAGACTCGGGGGGGGCAATCAGCCCCAGCATTTT. This chain connects TRBV27 to TRBJ1-5, with a tentative D call TRBD1 (5 bases). CDR1 and CDR2 (germline): MNHEY, SMNVEV (reference sequence). V lost 6 bases to trimming and J lost 2 bases, with 11 bases between them. The CDR3 has 14 residues.

The V call is TRBV4-1, the J call TRBJ2-1; no clear D gene. Germline values: CDR1 MGHRA, CDR2 YSYEKL. V lost 4 bases to trimming and J lost 0 bases, with 16 bases between them. The CDR3 runs to 17 residues. The CDR3 region has the DNA TGCGCCAGCAGCCCTTCCCCTACGTCGAGCTCCTACAATGAGCAGTTCTTC. Translating it yields CASSPSPTSSSYNEQFF.

CDR3 coding DNA: TGCGCCAGCAGCTTGGATGGGACTAGTCTTTCCTACGAGCAGTACTTC. Translation gives CASSLDGTSLSYEQYF. The rearrangement links TRBV5-1 to TRBJ2-7, with 8 nucleotides matching TRBD2. The CDR3 has 16 residues. J was trimmed by 1 base and V by 0 bases; bases with no gene match: 6. Germline CDR1 reads SGHRS; CDR2 reads YFSETQ.

The genes are TRBV5-1 and TRBJ1-1; 11 bases fit TRBD1. Trimming removed 0 bases from V and 5 bases from J; junction bases left unmatched: 3. Looked up from germline, CDR1 is SGHRS and CDR2 is YFSETQ. This CDR3 contains 15 residues. CDR3 residues: CASSLAGQGATEAFF. The CDR3 DNA reads TGCGCCAGCAGCTTGGCCGGACAGGGGGCGACTGAAGCTTTCTTT.

J is TRBJ1-1 and V is TRBV6-5, with D tentatively TRBD1 (5 bases). Germline values: CDR1 MNHEY, CDR2 SVGAGI. The ends were cut back, 2 bases at V and 8 bases at J, with 18 bases in the middle. There are 15 residues in the CDR3. The CDR3 bases are TGTGCCAGCAGTTACGGGGCAGGGAATCTCGGAGAAGCTTTCTTT. It encodes CASSYGAGNLGEAFF.

V and J are TRBV4-2 and TRBJ2-3; 14 positions match TRBD2. Germline trimming cut 0 bases from V and 4 bases from J; bases unmatched to any gene: 6. The germline CDR1 and CDR2 sequences are LGHNA and YNFKEQ. This CDR3 has 18 residues. Here the CDR3 reads CASSQEGLAGAEADTQYF. DNA of the CDR3: TGTGCCAGCAGCCAAGAGGGACTAGCGGGAGCGGAGGCAGATACGCAGTATTTT.

This clone was seen a few times. V and J are TRBV10-1 and TRBJ2-3; 7 bases fit TRBD2. Germline-derived CDR1 and CDR2 are WNHNN and SYGVQD (reference sequence). The CDR3 has 15 amino acids. J lost 6 bases, V lost 10 bases, and 16 bases had no gene match. The CDR3 protein is CANLKGRGSWDTQYF. CDR3 coding DNA: TGCGCCAATTTGAAAGGTCGCGGGAGTTGGGATACGCAGTATTTT.

This clone was seen more than once but under ten times. This chain joins TRBV7-2 and TRBJ2-2; no clear D. Germline V gene data show CDR1 as SGHTA and CDR2 as FQGNSA. V lost 3 bases and J 4 bases, leaving 12 bases between the germline ends. This CDR3 region has 15 residues. Written as DNA, the CDR3 is TGTGCCAGCAGCTTCGATCCCAACTTCACCGGGGAGCTGTTTTTT. It translates to CASSFDPNFTGELFF.

The chain recombines TRBV7-9 with TRBJ2-2, with D tentatively TRBD1 (5 bases). The CDR3 consists of 19 residues. CDR1 and CDR2 (germline): SEHNR, FQNEAQ (reference sequence). V lost 0 bases, J lost 6 bases, and 23 bases lay in between. DNA for the CDR3: TGTGCCAGCAGCTTAGCCTACAGACAAGACTCTCTGGGGCCCGGGGAGCTGTTTTTT. This codes for CASSLAYRQDSLGPGELFF.

The V gene is TRBV6-1, the J gene TRBJ1-3; weak D call: TRBD1 (5 bases). Between the trimmed V and J ends, which lost 7 bases and 4 bases, there was a span of 8 bases. Germline assignment: CDR1 MNHNS and CDR2 SASEGT. The CDR3 totals 12 residues. DNA of the CDR3: TGTGCCAGCAAACAGGACGGAAACACCATATATTTT. Its protein product is CASKQDGNTIYF.

V is TRBV5-4 and J is TRBJ2-1; 7 bases agree with TRBD1. Trimming at V came to 4 bases and at J to 6 bases, leaving 10 bases not matched to a gene. Germline V CDR1 and CDR2: SGHNT, YYREEE (reference sequence). CDR3 length: 15 amino acids. CDR3 sequence: CASSAYLQGSNEQFF. CDR3 sequence (DNA): TGTGCCAGCAGCGCTTACCTACAGGGGAGCAATGAGCAGTTCTTC.

Written as DNA, the CDR3 is TGTGCCAGCTCACCTCCGATTGGGGCAGGGGGGAATGTGGGCAATCAGCCCCAGCATTTT. As protein: CASSPPIGAGGNVGNQPQHF. The rearrangement joins TRBV18 to TRBJ1-5; 7 bases match TRBD1. With V trimmed by 3 bases and J by 2 bases, 19 bases remained unmatched. Germline V gene sequence: CDR1 KGHSH, CDR2 LQKENI. The CDR3 runs 20 residues.

The chain recombines TRBV7-9 with TRBJ2-5; 9 positions agree with TRBD2. CDR3 length equals 13 residues. V gave up 5 bases and J gave up 5 bases; unmatched junction bases: 3. The germline CDR1 and CDR2 sequences are SEHNR and FQNEAQ (reference sequence). CDR3 sequence: CASSITSGETQYF. CDR3 DNA sequence: TGTGCCAGCAGCATAACTAGCGGGGAGACCCAGTACTTC.

The chain carries TRBV14 and TRBJ1-2; D is ambiguous. Germline CDR1 SGHDN, CDR2 FVKESK. Deletions cut 4 bases from V and 0 bases from J, with 18 bases between. The CDR3 has 17 residues. Here the CDR3 DNA reads TGTGCCAGCAGCCTGAGGCATAAAGGTTTTACTAACTATGGCTACACCTTC. Its translation is CASSLRHKGFTNYGYTF. Full variable domain (rest looked up from reference TRBV14 and TRBJ1-2): EAGVTQFPSHSVIEKGQTVTLRCDPISGHDNLYWYRRVMGKEIKFLLHFVKESKQDESGMPNNRFLAERTGGTYSTLKVQPAELEDSGVYFCASSLRHKGFTNYGYTFGSGTRLTVV.